This note documents a single T cell receptor beta chain sequence. This same CDR3 is encoded by further DNA sequences in the sample. This sample was taken from a study of shared clonotypes between healthy human individuals. Profiled with immunoSEQ multiplex PCR; TCRdb holds only in-frame clones, not every one. In the table there are about 700,000 clones, around 67% of which are singletons. Trimming took 0 bases from V and 0 from J, leaving 7 bases between them. The CDR3 is 15 residues long. The germline V gene has CDR1 SGDLS and CDR2 YYNGEE. The chain employs TRBV9 and TRBJ2-1; D is perhaps TRBD1 (5 bases). The clonotype originates from a woman in her 30s in good health. The sequencing input was memory CD4+ T cells sorted from blood. Noted subset: CD45RA-negative fraction. CDR3 DNA sequence: TGTGCCAGCAGCGTAGGCCAGGGCTCCTACAATGAGCAGTTCTTC. Its translation is CASSVGQGSYNEQFF.